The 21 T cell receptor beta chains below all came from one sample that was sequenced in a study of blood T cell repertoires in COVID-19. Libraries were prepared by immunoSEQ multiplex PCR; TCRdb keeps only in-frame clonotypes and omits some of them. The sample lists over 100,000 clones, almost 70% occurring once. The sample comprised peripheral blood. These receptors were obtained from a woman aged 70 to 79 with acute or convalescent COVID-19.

CDR3: CASSLWALTGGQETQYF. For the CDR3, the DNA is TGTGCCAGCAGTTTATGGGCCCTCACAGGGGGCCAAGAGACCCAGTACTTC. The chain recombines TRBV28 with TRBJ2-5; 8 positions agree with TRBD1. CDR1 MDHEN and CDR2 SYDVKM come from the germline V gene. This CDR3 contains 17 residues. Germline trimming cut 0 bases from V and 1 base from J; bases unmatched to any gene: 7.

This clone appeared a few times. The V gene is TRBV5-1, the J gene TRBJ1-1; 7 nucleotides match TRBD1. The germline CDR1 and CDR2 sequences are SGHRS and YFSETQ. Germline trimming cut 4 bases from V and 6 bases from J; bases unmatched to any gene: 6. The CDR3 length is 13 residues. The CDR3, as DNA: TGCGCCAGCAGCCTTACAGGGGTACCTGAAGCTTTCTTT. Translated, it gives CASSLTGVPEAFF.

Written as DNA, the CDR3 is TGTGCCAGCTGGAACAGGGGCCGGGCCGGGGAGCTGTTTTTT. It yields the protein CASWNRGRAGELFF. The chain combines TRBV5-6 with TRBJ2-2; the match to TRBD1 covers 7 bases. Germline-derived CDR1 and CDR2 are SGHDT and YYEEEE. The V segment lost 7 bases and the J segment 6 bases; nucleotides outside the gene matches: 9. There are 14 residues in the CDR3.

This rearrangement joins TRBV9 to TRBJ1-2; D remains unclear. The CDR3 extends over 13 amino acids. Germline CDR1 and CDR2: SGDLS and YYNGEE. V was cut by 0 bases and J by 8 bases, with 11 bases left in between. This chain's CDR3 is CASSVAEGGGYTF. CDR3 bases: TGTGCCAGCAGCGTAGCTGAGGGCGGCGGCTACACCTTC.

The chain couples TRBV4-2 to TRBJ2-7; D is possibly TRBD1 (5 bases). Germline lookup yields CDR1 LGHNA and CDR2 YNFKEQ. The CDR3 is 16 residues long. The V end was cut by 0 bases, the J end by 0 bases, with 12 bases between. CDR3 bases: TGTGCCAGCAGCCAAGACAGCCAGGACATCTCCTACGAGCAGTACTTC. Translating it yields CASSQDSQDISYEQYF.

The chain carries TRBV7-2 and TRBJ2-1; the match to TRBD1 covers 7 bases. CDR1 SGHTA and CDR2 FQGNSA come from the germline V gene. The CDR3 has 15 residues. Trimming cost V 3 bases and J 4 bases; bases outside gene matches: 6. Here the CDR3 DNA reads TGTGCCAGCAGCTTCGGCAGGGGGATTTACAATGAGCAGTTCTTC. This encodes CASSFGRGIYNEQFF.

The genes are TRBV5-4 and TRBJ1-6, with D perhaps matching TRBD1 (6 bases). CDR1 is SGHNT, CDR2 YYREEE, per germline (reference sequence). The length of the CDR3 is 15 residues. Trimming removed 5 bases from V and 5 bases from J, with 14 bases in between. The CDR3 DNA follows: TGTGCCAGCAGTCAAGGGACATTACATAATTCACCCCTCCACTTT. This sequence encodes CASSQGTLHNSPLHF.

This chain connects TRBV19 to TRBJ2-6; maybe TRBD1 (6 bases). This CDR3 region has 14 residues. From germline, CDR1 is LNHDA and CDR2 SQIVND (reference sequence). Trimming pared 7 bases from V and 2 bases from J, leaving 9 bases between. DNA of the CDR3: TGTGCCAGTATGAAGGGGGCTGGGGCCAACGTCCTGACTTTC. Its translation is CASMKGAGANVLTF.

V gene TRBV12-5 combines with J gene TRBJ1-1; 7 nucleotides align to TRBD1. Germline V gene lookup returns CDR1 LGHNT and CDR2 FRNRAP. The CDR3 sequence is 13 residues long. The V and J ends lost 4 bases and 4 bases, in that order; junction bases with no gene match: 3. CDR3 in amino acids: CASGSQGGTEAFF. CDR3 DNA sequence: TGTGCTAGTGGTTCTCAGGGGGGCACTGAAGCTTTCTTT.

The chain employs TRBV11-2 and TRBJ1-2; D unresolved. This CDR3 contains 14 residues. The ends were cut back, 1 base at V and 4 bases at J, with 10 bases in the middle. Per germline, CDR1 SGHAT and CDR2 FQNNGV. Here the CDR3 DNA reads TGTGCCAGCAGCTTAGGAGGGTGGGGCTATGGCTACACCTTC. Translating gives CASSLGGWGYGYTF.

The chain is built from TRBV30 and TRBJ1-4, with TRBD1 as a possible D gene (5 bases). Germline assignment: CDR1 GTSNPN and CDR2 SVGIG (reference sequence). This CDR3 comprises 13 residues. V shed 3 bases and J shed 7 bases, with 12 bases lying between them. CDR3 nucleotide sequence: TGTGCCTGGAGCTCTCAGGGTCCTGAAAAACTGTTTTTT. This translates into CAWSSQGPEKLFF.

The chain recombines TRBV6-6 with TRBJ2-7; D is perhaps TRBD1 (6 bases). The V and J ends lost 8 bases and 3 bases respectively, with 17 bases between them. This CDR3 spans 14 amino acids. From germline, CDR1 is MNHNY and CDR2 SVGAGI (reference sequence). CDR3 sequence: CASVGIARGYEQYF. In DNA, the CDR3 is TGTGCCAGCGTCGGGATCGCCAGGGGCTACGAGCAGTACTTC.

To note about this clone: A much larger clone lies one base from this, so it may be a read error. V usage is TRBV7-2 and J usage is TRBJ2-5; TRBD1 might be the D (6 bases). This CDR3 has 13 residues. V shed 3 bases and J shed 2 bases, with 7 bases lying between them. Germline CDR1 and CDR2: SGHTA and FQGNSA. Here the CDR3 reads CASSFGQQETQYF. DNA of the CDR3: TGTGCCAGCAGCTTCGGACAGCAAGAGACCCAGTACTTC.

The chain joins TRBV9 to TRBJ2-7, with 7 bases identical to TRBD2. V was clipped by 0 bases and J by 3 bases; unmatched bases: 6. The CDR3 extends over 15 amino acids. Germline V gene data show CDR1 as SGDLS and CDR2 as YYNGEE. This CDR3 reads CASSVGPSGYYEQYF. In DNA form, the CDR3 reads TGTGCCAGCAGCGTAGGTCCTAGCGGATACTACGAGCAGTACTTC.

This CDR3 is CASSLALPNTGELFF. In nucleotides, the CDR3 is TGCGCCAGCAGCTTGGCCCTACCGAACACCGGGGAGCTGTTTTTT. The chain links TRBV5-1 to TRBJ2-2; unclear D gene. There are 15 residues in the CDR3. Trimming shortened V by 0 bases and J by 0 bases, and 6 bases separated the two germline ends. Germline V lookup: CDR1 SGHRS, CDR2 YFSETQ.

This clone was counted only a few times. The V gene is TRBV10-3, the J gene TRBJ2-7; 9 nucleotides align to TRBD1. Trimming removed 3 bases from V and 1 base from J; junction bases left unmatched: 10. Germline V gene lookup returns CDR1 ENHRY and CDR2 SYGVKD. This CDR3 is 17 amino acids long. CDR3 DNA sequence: TGTGCCATCAGTGACTCCACCGGGACAGGGTTATCCTACGAGCAGTACTTC. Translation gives CAISDSTGTGLSYEQYF.

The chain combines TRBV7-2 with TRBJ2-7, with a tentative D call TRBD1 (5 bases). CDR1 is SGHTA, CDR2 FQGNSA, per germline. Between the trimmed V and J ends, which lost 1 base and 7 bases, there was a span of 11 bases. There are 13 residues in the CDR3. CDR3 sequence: CASSLEQGREQYF. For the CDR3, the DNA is TGTGCCAGCAGCTTAGAGCAGGGTAGGGAGCAGTACTTC.

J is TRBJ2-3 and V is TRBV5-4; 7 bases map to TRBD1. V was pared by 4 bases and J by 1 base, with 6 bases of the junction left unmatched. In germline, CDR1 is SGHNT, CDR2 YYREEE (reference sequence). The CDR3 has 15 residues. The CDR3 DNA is TGTGCCAGCAGCCCGGGACAGCATGGCACAGATACGCAGTATTTT. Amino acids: CASSPGQHGTDTQYF.

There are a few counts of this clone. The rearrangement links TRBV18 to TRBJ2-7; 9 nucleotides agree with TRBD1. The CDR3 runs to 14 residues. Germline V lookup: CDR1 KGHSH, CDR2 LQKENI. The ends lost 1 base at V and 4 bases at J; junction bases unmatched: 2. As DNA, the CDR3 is TGTGCCAGCTCACCACTGGGACAGGGTTACGAGCAGTACTTC. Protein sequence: CASSPLGQGYEQYF. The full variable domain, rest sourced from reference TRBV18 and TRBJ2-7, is NAGVMQNPRHLVRRRGQEARLRCSPMKGHSHVYWYRQLPEEGLKFMVYLQKENIIDESGMPKERFSAEFPKEGPSILRIQQVVRGDSAAYFCASSPLGQGYEQYFGPGTRLTVT.

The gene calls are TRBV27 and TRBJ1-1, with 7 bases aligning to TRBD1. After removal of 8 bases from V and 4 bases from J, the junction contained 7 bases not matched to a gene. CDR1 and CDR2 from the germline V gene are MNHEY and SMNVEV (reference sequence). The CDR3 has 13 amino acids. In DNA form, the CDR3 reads TGTGCCAGCGGAGTCAGGGGGGCCACTGAAGCTTTCTTT. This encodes CASGVRGATEAFF.

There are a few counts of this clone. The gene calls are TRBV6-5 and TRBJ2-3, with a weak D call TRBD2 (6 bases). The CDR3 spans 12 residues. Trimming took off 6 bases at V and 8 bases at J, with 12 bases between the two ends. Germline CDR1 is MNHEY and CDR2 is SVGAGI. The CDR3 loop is CASREGERTQYF. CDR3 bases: TGTGCCAGCAGGGAGGGAGAGCGTACGCAGTATTTT.